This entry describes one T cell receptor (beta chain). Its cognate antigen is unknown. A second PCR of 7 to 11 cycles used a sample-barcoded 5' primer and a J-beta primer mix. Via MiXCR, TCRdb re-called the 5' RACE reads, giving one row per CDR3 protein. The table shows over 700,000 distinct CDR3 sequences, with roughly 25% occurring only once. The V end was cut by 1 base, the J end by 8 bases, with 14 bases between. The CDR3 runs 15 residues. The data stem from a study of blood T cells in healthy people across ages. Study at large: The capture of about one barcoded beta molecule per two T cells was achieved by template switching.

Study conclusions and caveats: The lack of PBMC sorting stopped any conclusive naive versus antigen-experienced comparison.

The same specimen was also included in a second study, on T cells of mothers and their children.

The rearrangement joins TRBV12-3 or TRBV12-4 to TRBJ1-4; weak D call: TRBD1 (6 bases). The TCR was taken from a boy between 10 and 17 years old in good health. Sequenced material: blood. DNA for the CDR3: TGTGCCAGCAGTTTAGGTTATGAGGGGGGCGAAAAACTGTTTTTT. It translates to CASSLGYEGGEKLFF.